The 2 T cell receptor beta chains below come from one sample, sequenced in a study of post-analysis software for immune sequencing data. These TCRs' antigens remain unknown. Findings and limits, study-wide: Patients showed TRBV5-6, TRBV5-1 and TRBV20-1 among roughly 5 TRBV segments more frequent than in controls.

cDNA libraries of TCR beta carried unique molecular identifiers. TCRdb ran MiXCR on the PCR reads and lists one entry per CDR3 protein. The data contain about 430,000 distinct CDR3 sequences, roughly 38% of them seen just once; the ten biggest clones take up about 7.6%. The sequenced sample was blood. The receptors shown here come from a girl aged 2 to 10 with multiple sclerosis.

This clonotype was observed a few times. The V gene is TRBV20-1, the J gene TRBJ2-1; 9 positions match TRBD2. This CDR3 contains 16 residues. Trimming at V came to 4 bases and at J to 4 bases, leaving 11 bases not matched to a gene. Looked up from germline, CDR1 is DFQATT and CDR2 is SNEGSKA (reference sequence). The CDR3 DNA follows: TGCAGTGCTAAGAGGCGAATGGCGGGAGGGTACAATGAGCAGTTCTTC. This gives the protein CSAKRRMAGGYNEQFF.

V and J are TRBV7-8 and TRBJ2-5; D gene ambiguous. This CDR3 has 15 residues. Looked up from germline, CDR1 is SGHVS and CDR2 is FQNEAQ. Trimming left V 5 bases short and J 2 bases short, with 15 bases between. The CDR3 sequence: CASSLSWVVQETQYF. The CDR3 bases are TGTGCCAGCAGCCTTAGTTGGGTAGTGCAAGAGACCCAGTACTTC.